This TCR beta chain was sequenced during a study of blood T cell repertoires in COVID-19. This CDR3 contains 14 residues. Germline CDR1 reads DFQATT; CDR2 reads SNEGSKA (reference sequence). Trimming pared 3 bases from V and 4 bases from J, leaving 13 bases between. TCRdb's copy holds only in-frame clones and misses some; the assay was immunoSEQ multiplex PCR. The sample records more than 120,000 clones, around 87% being singletons. The chain is built from TRBV20-1 and TRBJ1-5; tentatively, D is TRBD1 (5 bases). The sequence was obtained from a woman in her forties or fifties with active or convalescent COVID-19. Sample: peripheral blood. This chain's CDR3 is CSASTGQRNQPQHF. In DNA form, the CDR3 reads TGCAGTGCTAGTACCGGACAAAGGAATCAGCCCCAGCATTTT.